This TCR beta chain was profiled in a study of graft-versus-host responses after intestinal transplantation. Overall study: Each recipient received a multivisceral, liver-intestinal, or isolated intestinal graft. The whole recipient group had anti-thymocyte globulin induction followed by tacrolimus and steroids for approximately three years.

Comments on this clone: Antigen unknown.

V was shortened by 3 bases and J by 3 bases, with 12 bases between the two germline ends. Germline-derived CDR1 and CDR2 are MDHEN and SYDVKM. The CDR3 has 14 amino acids. General study results and limits: In patients with graft-donor T cell macrochimerism, allograft graft-versus-host to host-versus-graft clonal ratios were high. Circulating GvH clones peaking coincided with falling HvG clones soon after transplant.

Sequencing used immunoSEQ multiplex PCR; TCRdb keeps in-frame clones, though not all of them. This table holds about 13,000 clones, 84% found once. Sequenced material: PBMCs, taken after intestinal transplantation. The receptor's source is a human patient who received an intestinal transplant, so some T cells may come from the graft donor. The chain couples TRBV28 to TRBJ2-7, with unresolved D. The CDR3 nucleotides read TGTGCCAGCAGTTTTTTTGGGGATCTCTACGAGCAGTACTTC. Translated, it gives CASSFFGDLYEQYF.